This T cell receptor beta chain emerged from a study of cytomegalovirus exposure and HLA in healthy donors. In germline, CDR1 is LNHDA, CDR2 SQIVND (reference sequence). V lost 3 bases to trimming and J lost 6 bases, with 14 bases between them. The CDR3 contains 14 residues. The PCR used 60 Vbeta and 13 Jbeta primers. Assay used: immunoSEQ multiplex PCR; TCRdb lists only in-frame clones, some missing. There are roughly 200,000 clones in the sample; 77% occur only once, and roughly 3.5% lies in the top ten. The V and J genes are TRBV19 and TRBJ1-2; tentatively, D is TRBD1 (6 bases). The receptor was derived from an older woman in good health and CMV-seropositive. Specimen: PBMCs. CDR3 nucleotides: TGTGCCAGTAGTATGAAGATGCAGGGGAATGGCTACACCTTC. Its protein is CASSMKMQGNGYTF.